This T cell receptor beta chain came from a study of T cells after yellow fever vaccination. From the 5' RACE reads, TCRdb called clonotypes with MiXCR, one entry per CDR3 protein. The table includes 500,000 to 650,000 distinct CDR3 sequences, about 15% detected once. This TCR derives from a man younger than 35 who received the YFV17D yellow fever vaccine. The starting material was PBMCs, obtained about 5 days after the first yellow fever vaccination.

CDR3 protein: CASSPGSSFTQYF. The CDR3 bases are TGTGCCAGCAGCCCCGGTTCTAGCTTTACGCAGTATTTT. The rearrangement uses TRBV7-2 and TRBJ2-3; D possibly corresponds to TRBD2 (5 bases). The germline V and J ends were trimmed by 5 bases and 8 bases, with 14 bases remaining between them. Germline-derived CDR1 and CDR2 are SGHTA and FQGNSA. This CDR3 contains 13 residues. Variable domain in full (rest from reference TRBV7-2 and TRBJ2-3): GAGVSQSPSNKVTEKGKDVELRCDPISGHTALYWYRQSLGQGLEFLIYFQGNSAPDKSGLPSDRFSAERTGGSVSTLTIQRTQQEDSAVYLCASSPGSSFTQYFGPGTRLTVL.